The next 26 T cell receptor beta chains were all read from a single sample in a study of shared clonotypes between healthy human individuals. Only in-frame clones appear in the TCRdb table, and some are missing; sequencing was by immunoSEQ multiplex PCR. The sample shows about 600,000 clones, 97% of them seen only once. Sequenced input: naive CD4+ T cells sorted from blood. The sample's subset: CD45RA+ positively selected. Every receptor here comes from a woman aged 25 to 45 in good health.

V usage is TRBV5-6 and J usage is TRBJ2-3, with 7 nucleotides matching TRBD1. The CDR3 has 14 residues. The J segment lost 4 bases and the V segment lost 1 base, leaving 3 bases of the junction unmatched. Germline lookup yields CDR1 SGHDT and CDR2 YYEEEE. Here the CDR3 DNA reads TGTGCCAGCAGCTTGAGCCAGGGGGCAGATACGCAGTATTTT. Residues: CASSLSQGADTQYF. Drawing the rest from reference TRBV5-6 and TRBJ2-3, the complete variable domain is DAGVTQSPTHLIKTRGQQVTLRCSPKSGHDTVSWYQQALGQGPQFIFQYYEEEERQRGNFPDRFSGHQFPNYSSELNVNALLLGDSALYLCASSLSQGADTQYFGPGTRLTVL.

The V call is TRBV19, the J call TRBJ1-1; D gene ambiguous. Looked up from germline, CDR1 is LNHDA and CDR2 is SQIVND (reference sequence). The CDR3 covers 12 residues. Trimming cost V 6 bases and J 4 bases, with 9 bases left between them. DNA for the CDR3: TGTGCCAGTAGGTTTGAGAGCACTGAAGCTTTCTTT. Its translation: CASRFESTEAFF.

This chain connects TRBV28 to TRBJ2-1; D possibly corresponds to TRBD1 (6 bases). This CDR3 is 14 amino acids long. Germline assignment: CDR1 MDHEN and CDR2 SYDVKM. Trimming pared 11 bases from V and 6 bases from J, leaving 20 bases between. CDR3 residues: CAAGARELGNEQFF. CDR3 sequence (DNA): TGTGCCGCAGGGGCGAGAGAGTTGGGCAATGAGCAGTTCTTC.

This sequence joins TRBV2 and TRBJ2-3; 7 bases are a match to TRBD2. The CDR3 is 14 amino acids. Germline loops: CDR1 SNHLY, CDR2 FYNNEI. With V trimmed by 4 bases and J by 4 bases, 5 bases remained unmatched. The CDR3 bases are TGTGCCAGCAGTGCCGGGGGGTGGTCAGATACGCAGTATTTT. This gives the protein CASSAGGWSDTQYF.

This clone is a singleton in its sample. The chain uses TRBV10-3 and TRBJ2-7; tentatively, D is TRBD1 or TRBD2 (5 bases each). The germline CDR1 and CDR2 sequences are ENHRY and SYGVKD. CDR3 size: 16 residues. Trimming left V 3 bases short and J 2 bases short, with 17 bases between. In DNA form, the CDR3 reads TGTGCCATCAGTGAAGGGCTCCCCGGGACCCCCTACGAGCAGTACTTC. As protein: CAISEGLPGTPYEQYF.

This clone appeared once. The rearrangement links TRBV25-1 to TRBJ1-2; D not resolved. The CDR3 runs to 13 residues. V was clipped by 9 bases and J by 0 bases, with 11 bases between them. Germline CDR1 MGHDK, CDR2 SYGVNS. DNA for the CDR3: TGTGCCAGTCGACGGGGAGCTAACTATGGCTACACCTTC. This translates into CASRRGANYGYTF.

The chain carries TRBV27 and TRBJ1-2, with 7 nucleotides matching TRBD1. The CDR3 length is 13 residues. Germline V gene lookup returns CDR1 MNHEY and CDR2 SMNVEV (reference sequence). Trimming took 4 bases from V and 4 from J; bases not matched to a gene: 3. The chain's CDR3 is CASSSGQSYGYTF. The CDR3 region has the DNA TGTGCCAGCAGTTCGGGACAGTCCTATGGCTACACCTTC.

This chain links TRBV28 with TRBJ1-3; no reliable D call. The CDR3 loop spans 15 amino acids. V was trimmed by 3 bases and J by 0 bases, leaving 9 bases between them. Looked up from germline, CDR1 is MDHEN and CDR2 is SYDVKM. In DNA, the CDR3 is TGTGCCAGCAGTTTGATACCGTACTCTGGAAACACCATATATTTT. Translating it yields CASSLIPYSGNTIYF.

The V call is TRBV5-1, the J call TRBJ2-7, with 10 bases that match TRBD1. The CDR3 is made up of 15 amino acids. V dropped 3 bases and J dropped 4; count of bases not matched to a gene: 7. Germline V gene sequence: CDR1 SGHRS, CDR2 YFSETQ. In DNA form, the CDR3 reads TGCGCCAGCAGCTCTCCGGGACAGGGGCCGTACGAGCAGTACTTC. Its translation is CASSSPGQGPYEQYF.

CDR3 sequence: CASSRRAKIGGSWGNYGYTF. CDR3 DNA: TGTGCCAGCAGCCGCAGAGCCAAGATAGGTGGTAGTTGGGGTAACTATGGCTACACCTTC. The J gene is TRBJ1-2, the V gene TRBV14, with no clear D. Germline V gene sequence: CDR1 SGHDN, CDR2 FVKESK. This CDR3 region has 20 residues. V was clipped by 4 bases and J by 1 base, with 28 bases between them.

The rearrangement joins TRBV21-1 to TRBJ2-7; the tabulated D call, TRBD1, remains unverified against the DNA. TRBV21-1 is flagged as a pseudogene. The CDR3 contains 15 residues. The CDR3: CASSLQSHRGYEQYF. CDR3 nucleotides: TGTGCCAGCAGCCTCCAATCGCACAGGGGGTACGAGCAGTACTTC.

The chain has TRBV10-3 and TRBJ1-4, with D unclear. The CDR3 is 13 residues long. Looked up from germline, CDR1 is ENHRY and CDR2 is SYGVKD. The V end lost 7 bases, the J end lost 5 bases, and 11 bases lay between the germline ends. CDR3 in DNA: TGTGCCATCAAGGGAATGGAGAATGAAAAACTGTTTTTT. Its translation is CAIKGMENEKLFF.

To note about this clone: Other DNA sequences from this sample encode an identical CDR3 as well. This chain links TRBV28 with TRBJ1-2; D is perhaps TRBD1 (6 bases). Trimming left V 6 bases short and J 8 bases short, with 10 bases between. Germline loops: CDR1 MDHEN, CDR2 SYDVKM. The CDR3 is 11 residues long. The CDR3: CASSPGEGYTF. The CDR3 DNA sequence: TGTGCCAGCAGCCCAGGGGAAGGCTACACCTTC.

Here the CDR3 DNA reads TGTGCCAGCATCCCGGGACTAGACAAGGTCAATGAGCAGTTCTTC. Its protein product is CASIPGLDKVNEQFF. This chain joins TRBV2 and TRBJ2-1; 8 nucleotides align to TRBD2. V was pared by 7 bases and J by 6 bases, with 11 bases of the junction left unmatched. The CDR3 is 15 residues long. In germline, CDR1 is SNHLY, CDR2 FYNNEI.

The chain is built from TRBV4-1 and TRBJ1-1; maybe TRBD1 (5 bases). The CDR3 length is 20 residues. V was trimmed by 0 bases and J by 0 bases, leaving 23 bases between them. CDR1 MGHRA and CDR2 YSYEKL come from the germline V gene. The CDR3 bases are TGCGCCAGCAGCCAAGACCCACGACAGTGGGGTCATCGGGTGAACACTGAAGCTTTCTTT. This encodes CASSQDPRQWGHRVNTEAFF.

This clone has only one observation. The chain combines TRBV6-6 with TRBJ1-2; no clear D. Trimming left V 5 bases short and J 2 bases short, with 12 bases between. Germline V CDR1 and CDR2: MNHNY, SVGAGI (reference sequence). This CDR3 contains 14 residues. CDR3 in DNA: TGTGCCAGCAGTGAGGCGGCGGTGAACTATGGCTACACCTTC. The encoded protein is CASSEAAVNYGYTF.

V and J are TRBV29-1 and TRBJ1-1, with D perhaps matching TRBD1 (5 bases). Trimming pared 4 bases from V and 0 bases from J, leaving 6 bases between. CDR3 length equals 12 residues. Germline CDR1 reads SQVTM; CDR2 reads ANQGSEA. The CDR3 is CSVGQMNTEAFF. Here the CDR3 DNA reads TGCAGCGTTGGACAGATGAACACTGAAGCTTTCTTT.

The V gene is TRBV28, the J gene TRBJ2-7; D is uncertain. Germline values: CDR1 MDHEN, CDR2 SYDVKM. Trimming removed 2 bases from V and 2 bases from J, with 4 bases in between. This CDR3 has 12 residues. The CDR3 loop is CASSLVAYEQYF. The CDR3 DNA follows: TGTGCCAGCAGTTTAGTCGCCTACGAGCAGTACTTC. Looking up the rest from reference TRBV28 and TRBJ2-7 gives the full variable domain: DVKVTQSSRYLVKRTGEKVFLECVQDMDHENMFWYRQDPGLGLRLIYFSYDVKMKEKGDIPEGYSVSREKKERFSLILESASTNQTSMYLCASSLVAYEQYFGPGTRLTVT.

The V gene is TRBV5-8, the J gene TRBJ2-5; the D gene is possibly TRBD2 (6 bases). CDR3 size: 13 residues. The V and J ends lost 6 bases and 9 bases respectively, with 18 bases between them. Germline CDR1 is SGHTS and CDR2 is YDEGEE. The chain's CDR3 is CASTRGTKRAQYF. The CDR3 nucleotides read TGTGCCAGCACCCGGGGGACCAAGCGGGCCCAGTACTTC.

The rearrangement joins TRBV7-9 to TRBJ2-3; TRBD2 matches 12 bases. V lost 5 bases to trimming and J lost 2 bases; unmatched junction nucleotides: 11. CDR1 SEHNR and CDR2 FQNEAQ come from the germline V gene (reference sequence). The CDR3 is 18 residues long. The CDR3 is CASSTRTSGIEFTDTQYF. In DNA form, the CDR3 reads TGTGCCAGCAGCACGCGGACTAGCGGGATAGAGTTCACAGATACGCAGTATTTT.

This sequence joins TRBV14 and TRBJ1-1; D may be TRBD1 (5 bases). CDR3 length: 16 residues. The germline V and J ends were trimmed by 4 bases and 0 bases, with 15 bases remaining between them. Germline CDR1 is SGHDN and CDR2 is FVKESK. The CDR3 protein is CASSPQRSGLNTEAFF. CDR3 nucleotide sequence: TGTGCCAGCAGCCCCCAGCGTTCGGGGCTGAACACTGAAGCTTTCTTT.

V is TRBV19 and J is TRBJ2-7; no clear D gene. V dropped 3 bases and J dropped 0 bases, with 12 bases sitting between them. This CDR3 spans 15 amino acids. Germline CDR1 is LNHDA and CDR2 is SQIVND (reference sequence). The CDR3 coding sequence is TGTGCCAGTAGTATCCGGCACGAAAGCTCCTACGAGCAGTACTTC. This sequence encodes CASSIRHESSYEQYF.

Regarding this clone: This same CDR3 is encoded by further DNA sequences in the sample. The chain joins TRBV6-1 to TRBJ1-5; perhaps TRBD1 as D (6 bases). Trimming pared 3 bases from V and 4 bases from J, leaving 7 bases between. The CDR3 is 13 amino acids. Germline CDR1 reads MNHNS; CDR2 reads SASEGT. The CDR3 nucleotides read TGTGCCAGCAGTGACAGGGGTAATCAGCCCCAGCATTTT. Translation: CASSDRGNQPQHF.

This clone was observed a few times. The rearrangement uses TRBV28 and TRBJ1-2, with TRBD1 identical over 8 bases. Trimming cost V 4 bases and J 7 bases; bases outside gene matches: 8. Germline CDR1 reads MDHEN; CDR2 reads SYDVKM. This CDR3 comprises 14 residues. The CDR3: CASSSGTGPFGYTF. The CDR3 nucleotides are TGTGCCAGCAGTTCCGGGACAGGCCCTTTTGGCTACACCTTC.

Turning to this clone: This CDR3 is also generated by other DNA sequences in the sample. This sequence joins TRBV2 and TRBJ1-2; no firm D call. V gave up 4 bases and J gave up 5 bases, with 5 bases separating them. Germline V gene lookup returns CDR1 SNHLY and CDR2 FYNNEI. The CDR3 is 11 residues long. CDR3 coding DNA: TGTGCCAGCAGTGTGGCGTATGGCTACACCTTC. It is translated as CASSVAYGYTF.

The rearrangement links TRBV27 to TRBJ1-6, with D uncertain. Germline assignment: CDR1 MNHEY and CDR2 SMNVEV (reference sequence). Trimming shortened V by 0 bases and J by 9 bases, and 12 bases separated the two germline ends. This CDR3 is built from 15 residues. The CDR3 coding sequence is TGTGCCAGCAGTTTATCGAGAGGGTTCAGTTCACCCCTCCACTTT. Amino acids: CASSLSRGFSSPLHF.